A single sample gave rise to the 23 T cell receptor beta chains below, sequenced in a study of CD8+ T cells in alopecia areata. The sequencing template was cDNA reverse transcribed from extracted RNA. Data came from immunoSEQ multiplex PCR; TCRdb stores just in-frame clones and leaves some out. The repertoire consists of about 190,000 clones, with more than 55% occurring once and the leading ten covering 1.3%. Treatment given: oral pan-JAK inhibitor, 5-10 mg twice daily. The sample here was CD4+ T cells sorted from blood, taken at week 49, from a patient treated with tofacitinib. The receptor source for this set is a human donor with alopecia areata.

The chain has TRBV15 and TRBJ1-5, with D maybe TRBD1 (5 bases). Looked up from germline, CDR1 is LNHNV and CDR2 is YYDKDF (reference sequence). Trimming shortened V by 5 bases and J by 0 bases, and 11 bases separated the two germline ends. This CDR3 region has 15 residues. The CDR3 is CATSSRTLSNQPQHF. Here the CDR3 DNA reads TGTGCCACCAGCTCCCGGACACTTAGCAATCAGCCCCAGCATTTT.

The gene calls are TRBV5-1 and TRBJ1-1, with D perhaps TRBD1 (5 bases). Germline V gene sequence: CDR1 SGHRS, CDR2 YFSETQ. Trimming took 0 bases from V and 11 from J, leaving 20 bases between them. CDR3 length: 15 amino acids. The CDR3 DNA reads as TGCGCCAGCAGCTTGGATGGGCGGGGACCCACCCCGGCTTTCTTT. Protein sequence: CASSLDGRGPTPAFF.

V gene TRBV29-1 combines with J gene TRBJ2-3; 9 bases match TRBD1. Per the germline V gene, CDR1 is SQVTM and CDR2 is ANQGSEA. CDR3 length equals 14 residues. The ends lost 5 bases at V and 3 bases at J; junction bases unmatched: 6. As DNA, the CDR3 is TGCAGCGTTCCGACAGGGGGATCAACAGATACGCAGTATTTT. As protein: CSVPTGGSTDTQYF.

CDR3 sequence reads: CASSEAALHGLAANKGFYEQYF. The CDR3 DNA reads as TGTGCCAGCAGTGAAGCGGCGCTTCACGGACTAGCGGCTAACAAGGGGTTCTACGAGCAGTACTTC. This chain connects TRBV6-1 to TRBJ2-7, with TRBD2 matching over 10 bases. Germline V CDR1 and CDR2: MNHNS, SASEGT. The CDR3 is 22 amino acids. J gave up 3 bases and V 0 bases, and 23 bases lay outside the gene matches.

CDR3 in amino acids: CAWGTPDGRGEKLFF. DNA for the CDR3: TGTGCCTGGGGTACGCCGGACGGACGGGGCGAAAAACTGTTTTTT. The J gene is TRBJ1-4, the V gene TRBV30, with D tentatively TRBD1 (5 bases). CDR1 and CDR2 from the germline V gene are GTSNPN and SVGIG (reference sequence). The CDR3 spans 15 residues. Trimming removed 5 bases from V and 8 bases from J, with 21 bases in between.

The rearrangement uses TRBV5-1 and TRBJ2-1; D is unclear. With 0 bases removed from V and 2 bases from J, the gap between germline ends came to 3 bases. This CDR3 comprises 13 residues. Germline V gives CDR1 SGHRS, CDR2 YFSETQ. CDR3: CASSLEAYNEQFF. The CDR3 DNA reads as TGCGCCAGCAGCTTGGAGGCCTACAATGAGCAGTTCTTC.

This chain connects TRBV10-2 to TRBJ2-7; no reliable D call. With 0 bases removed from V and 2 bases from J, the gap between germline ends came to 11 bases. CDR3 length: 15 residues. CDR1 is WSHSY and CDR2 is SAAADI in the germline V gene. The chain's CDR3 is CASSESTQLTYEQYF. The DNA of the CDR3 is TGCGCCAGCAGTGAGTCGACACAGCTTACCTACGAGCAGTACTTC.

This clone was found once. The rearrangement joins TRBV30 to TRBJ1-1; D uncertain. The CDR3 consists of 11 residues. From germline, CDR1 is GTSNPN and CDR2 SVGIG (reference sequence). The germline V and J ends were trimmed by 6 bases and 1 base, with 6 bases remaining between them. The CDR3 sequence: CACWRNTEAFF. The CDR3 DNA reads TGTGCCTGCTGGAGGAACACTGAAGCTTTCTTT.

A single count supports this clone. This chain's CDR3 is CASRGQGKNSPLHF. The CDR3 region has the DNA TGTGCCAGCAGGGGACAGGGGAAAAATTCACCCCTCCACTTT. The chain recombines TRBV2 with TRBJ1-6; TRBD1 aligns across 10 bases. Trimming at V came to 6 bases and at J to 7 bases, leaving 3 bases not matched to a gene. CDR1 and CDR2 from the germline V gene are SNHLY and FYNNEI. This CDR3 region has 14 residues.

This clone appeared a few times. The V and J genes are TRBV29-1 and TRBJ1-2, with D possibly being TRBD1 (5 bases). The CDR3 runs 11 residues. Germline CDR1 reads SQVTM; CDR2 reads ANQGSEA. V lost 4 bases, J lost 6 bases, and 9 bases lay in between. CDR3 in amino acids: CSVVGGDGYTF. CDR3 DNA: TGCAGCGTTGTCGGGGGGGATGGCTACACCTTC.

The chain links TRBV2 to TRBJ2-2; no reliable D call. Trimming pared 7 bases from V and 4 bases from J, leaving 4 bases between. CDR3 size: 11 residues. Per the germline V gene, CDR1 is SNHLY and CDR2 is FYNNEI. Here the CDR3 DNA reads TGTGCCAGCAAGTTCACCGGGGAGCTGTTTTTT. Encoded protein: CASKFTGELFF.

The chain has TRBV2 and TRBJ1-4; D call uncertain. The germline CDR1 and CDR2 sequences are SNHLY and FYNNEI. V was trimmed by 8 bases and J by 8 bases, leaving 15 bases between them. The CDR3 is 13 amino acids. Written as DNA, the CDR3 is TGTGCCAGCGTTCCGGGGATTGGGGAAAAACTGTTTTTT. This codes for CASVPGIGEKLFF.

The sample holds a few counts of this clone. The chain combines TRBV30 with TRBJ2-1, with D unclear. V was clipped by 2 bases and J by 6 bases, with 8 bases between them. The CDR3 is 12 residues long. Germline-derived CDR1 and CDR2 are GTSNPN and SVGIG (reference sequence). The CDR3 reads CAWSSTGNEQFF. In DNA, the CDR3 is TGTGCCTGGAGTTCGACGGGCAATGAGCAGTTCTTC.

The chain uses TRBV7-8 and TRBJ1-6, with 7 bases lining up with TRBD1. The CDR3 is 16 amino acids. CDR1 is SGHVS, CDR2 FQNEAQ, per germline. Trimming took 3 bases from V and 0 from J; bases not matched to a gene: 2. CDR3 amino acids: CASSLRQGSYNSPLHF. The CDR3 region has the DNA TGTGCCAGCAGCTTGAGACAGGGCTCCTATAATTCACCCCTCCACTTT.

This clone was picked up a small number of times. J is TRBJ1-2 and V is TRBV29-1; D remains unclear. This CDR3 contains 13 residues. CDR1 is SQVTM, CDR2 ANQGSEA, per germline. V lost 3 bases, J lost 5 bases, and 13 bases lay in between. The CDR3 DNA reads TGCAGCGTTGATGGGTGGGCAGCTTATGGCTACACCTTC. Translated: CSVDGWAAYGYTF.

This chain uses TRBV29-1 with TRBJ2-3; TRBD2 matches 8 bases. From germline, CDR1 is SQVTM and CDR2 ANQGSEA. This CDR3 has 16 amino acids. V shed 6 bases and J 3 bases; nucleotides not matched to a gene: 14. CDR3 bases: TGCAGCGTGAGGACCGGGACTAGGGGTGGTACAGATACGCAGTATTTT. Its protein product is CSVRTGTRGGTDTQYF.

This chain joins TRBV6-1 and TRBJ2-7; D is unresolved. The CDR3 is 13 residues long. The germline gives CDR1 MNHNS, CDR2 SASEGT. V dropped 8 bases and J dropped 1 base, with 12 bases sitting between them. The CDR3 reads CASYISGSYEQYF. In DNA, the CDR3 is TGTGCCAGCTATATTTCGGGTTCCTACGAGCAGTACTTC.

CDR3 sequence (DNA): TGTGCCAGCAGCTCTACAGGCCCTAGCACAGATACGCAGTATTTT. Translating gives CASSSTGPSTDTQYF. The chain links TRBV5-4 to TRBJ2-3; maybe TRBD1 (5 bases). V lost 3 bases to trimming and J lost 0 bases, with 11 bases between them. Germline V gives CDR1 SGHNT, CDR2 YYREEE (reference sequence). This CDR3 region has 15 residues.

CDR3 residues: CASSLGRVNTEAFF. DNA for the CDR3: TGTGCCAGCAGCTTAGGAAGGGTGAACACTGAAGCTTTCTTT. The chain links TRBV5-4 to TRBJ1-1; no reliable D call. With 2 bases removed from V and 0 bases from J, the gap between germline ends came to 8 bases. CDR1 and CDR2 (germline): SGHNT, YYREEE (reference sequence). The CDR3 spans 14 residues.

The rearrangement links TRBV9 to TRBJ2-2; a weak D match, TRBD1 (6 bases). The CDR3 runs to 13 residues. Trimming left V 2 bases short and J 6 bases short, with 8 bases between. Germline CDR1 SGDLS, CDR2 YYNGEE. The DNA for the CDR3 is TGTGCCAGCAGCGTGCGGACAGCCGGGGAGCTGTTTTTT. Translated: CASSVRTAGELFF.

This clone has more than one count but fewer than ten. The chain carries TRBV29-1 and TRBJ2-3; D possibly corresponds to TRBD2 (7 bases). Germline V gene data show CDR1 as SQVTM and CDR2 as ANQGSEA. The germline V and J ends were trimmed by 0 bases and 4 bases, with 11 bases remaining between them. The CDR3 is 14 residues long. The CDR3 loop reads CSVEDRGGADTQYF. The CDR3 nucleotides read TGCAGCGTTGAAGATCGAGGGGGGGCAGATACGCAGTATTTT.

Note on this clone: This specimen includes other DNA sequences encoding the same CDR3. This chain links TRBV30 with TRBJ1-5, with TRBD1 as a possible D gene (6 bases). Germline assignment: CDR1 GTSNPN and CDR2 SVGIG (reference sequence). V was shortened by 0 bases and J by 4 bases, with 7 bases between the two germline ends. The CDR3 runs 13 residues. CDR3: CAWSVQGNQPQHF. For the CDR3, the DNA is TGTGCCTGGAGTGTTCAGGGGAATCAGCCCCAGCATTTT.

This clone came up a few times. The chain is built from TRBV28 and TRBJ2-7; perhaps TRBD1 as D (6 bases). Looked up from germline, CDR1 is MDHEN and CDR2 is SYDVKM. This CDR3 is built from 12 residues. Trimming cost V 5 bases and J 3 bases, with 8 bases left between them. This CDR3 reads CASSPRGYEQYF. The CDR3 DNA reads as TGTGCCAGCAGTCCCAGGGGCTACGAGCAGTACTTC.